Following are 24 T cell receptor beta chains from one sample sequenced in a study of cytomegalovirus exposure and HLA in healthy donors (dated by TCRdb to the late 2010s). Library creation used the immunoSEQ multiplex PCR assay. For the multiplex PCR, a mixture combining 60 forward primers for TCR Vbeta segments and 13 reverse primers for TCR Jbeta segments was used. The clones in this table, taken by TCRdb from immuneACCESS, are in-frame only. Not every clone is retained; where verified, under half of the shortfall comes from an unresolved V gene, and the cause of the rest is unknown. Here the sample has hundreds of thousands of clones; 70% to 80% occur a single time. The ten most abundant clones make up 3.5% to 4% of the sample. Sequencing input: PBMCs. Receptors were obtained from a male donor in good health and CMV-seronegative.

CDR3 region: CASSQEEFRGYTF. Written as DNA, the CDR3 is TGTGCCAGCAGCCAAGAAGAGTTTCGAGGCTACACCTTC. This chain connects TRBV14 to TRBJ1-2, with D hard to call. The CDR3 consists of 13 residues. CDR1 and CDR2 (germline): SGHDN, FVKESK. Trimming cost V 0 bases and J 8 bases, with 10 bases left between them.

As to this clone: This sample also contains other DNA sequences that code for the same CDR3. The chain has TRBV28 and TRBJ2-6; 7 bases align to TRBD1. Looked up from germline, CDR1 is MDHEN and CDR2 is SYDVKM. This CDR3 contains 15 residues. V trimming: 5 bases; J trimming: 2 bases; junction bases outside the gene matches: 3. Written as DNA, the CDR3 is TGTGCCAGCAGTCCCACAGGGGCTGGGGCCAACGTCCTGACTTTC. Amino acids: CASSPTGAGANVLTF.

The chain combines TRBV5-4 with TRBJ2-2; 10 nucleotides align to TRBD1. V was pared by 2 bases and J by 4 bases, with 11 bases of the junction left unmatched. The CDR3 is 18 residues long. Germline-derived CDR1 and CDR2 are SGHNT and YYREEE (reference sequence). The CDR3 reads CASSFLDRGPRTTGELFF. The CDR3 DNA follows: TGTGCCAGCAGCTTTTTAGACAGGGGGCCTCGTACCACCGGGGAGCTGTTTTTT.

V is TRBV9 and J is TRBJ1-1, with D perhaps TRBD1 (6 bases). This CDR3 region has 13 residues. V lost 2 bases and J lost 7, with 12 bases in between. The germline CDR1 and CDR2 sequences are SGDLS and YYNGEE. The CDR3 coding sequence is TGTGCCAGCAGCGTTTCCCTGGACAGTGAAGCTTTCTTT. Translating it yields CASSVSLDSEAFF.

The CDR3 reads CASSGLAGDEQFF. Written as DNA, the CDR3 is TGTGCCAGCAGTGGACTAGCGGGAGACGAGCAGTTCTTC. This chain connects TRBV2 to TRBJ2-1; 12 positions match TRBD2. CDR3 length equals 13 residues. The J segment lost 10 bases and the V segment lost 4 bases, leaving 2 bases of the junction unmatched. Germline values: CDR1 SNHLY, CDR2 FYNNEI.

This clone has a single count. J is TRBJ2-3 and V is TRBV30; no definite D call. CDR1 is GTSNPN, CDR2 SVGIG, per germline (reference sequence). V dropped 3 bases and J dropped 2 bases, with 9 bases sitting between them. The CDR3 is 13 amino acids. This CDR3 reads CAWRNQVTDTQYF. CDR3 in DNA: TGTGCCTGGAGGAATCAGGTCACAGATACGCAGTATTTT.

The rearrangement uses TRBV5-1 and TRBJ1-2, with a tentative D call TRBD1 (5 bases). V was pared by 1 base and J by 2 bases, with 15 bases between. The CDR3 contains 16 residues. Germline loops: CDR1 SGHRS, CDR2 YFSETQ. CDR3 coding DNA: TGCGCCAGCAGCTTGAATCAGGGCAATCTCAACTATGGCTACACCTTC. Translating gives CASSLNQGNLNYGYTF.

The gene calls are TRBV9 and TRBJ2-1; 7 bases are a match to TRBD2. This CDR3 is 18 amino acids long. Unmatched junction bases numbered 14, after V lost 4 bases and J lost 1 base. CDR1 is SGDLS and CDR2 is YYNGEE in the germline V gene. CDR3 sequence: CASSPSNLPSGSYNEQFF. CDR3 bases: TGTGCCAGCAGCCCATCGAACCTTCCTAGCGGTTCCTACAATGAGCAGTTCTTC.

V usage is TRBV2 and J usage is TRBJ1-2; possible D gene TRBD1, 6 bases. The V and J ends lost 3 bases and 2 bases respectively, with 7 bases between them. Germline lookup yields CDR1 SNHLY and CDR2 FYNNEI. The CDR3 loop spans 13 amino acids. CDR3 in amino acids: CASSDRGNYGYTF. DNA for the CDR3: TGTGCCAGCAGTGACAGGGGAAACTATGGCTACACCTTC. The entire variable domain, with the rest obtained from reference TRBV2 and TRBJ1-2, is as follows: EPEVTQTPSHQVTQMGQEVILRCVPISNHLYFYWYRQILGQKVEFLVSFYNNEISEKSEIFDDQFSVERPDGSNFTLKIRSTKLEDSAMYFCASSDRGNYGYTFGSGTRLTVV.

The chain uses TRBV19 and TRBJ2-1, with D possibly matching TRBD2 (6 bases). Germline assignment: CDR1 LNHDA and CDR2 SQIVND (reference sequence). The CDR3 is 15 amino acids. V was shortened by 4 bases and J by 3 bases, with 13 bases between the two germline ends. CDR3 DNA sequence: TGTGCCAGTAGTAAGAAGGAGGGCGGCTACAATGAGCAGTTCTTC. Its protein product is CASSKKEGGYNEQFF.

The genes are TRBV7-8 and TRBJ1-3; D is undetermined. This CDR3 has 12 amino acids. V was cut by 10 bases and J by 4 bases, with 11 bases left in between. Germline-derived CDR1 and CDR2 are SGHVS and FQNEAQ. CDR3 loop: CATSLGGNTIYF. CDR3 nucleotide sequence: TGTGCCACCTCTCTCGGGGGAAACACCATATATTTT.

The chain uses TRBV13 and TRBJ2-7, with D possibly matching TRBD1 (7 bases). The CDR3 is 15 residues long. Germline values: CDR1 PRHDT, CDR2 FYEKMQ (reference sequence). The ends were cut back, 5 bases at V and 3 bases at J, with 17 bases in the middle. In DNA, the CDR3 is TGTGCCAGCAGCCTTCAACCAGGGGGGCTCTACGAGCAGTACTTC. Protein sequence: CASSLQPGGLYEQYF.

V is TRBV10-3 and J is TRBJ2-7; 11 nucleotides match TRBD1. V was clipped by 4 bases and J by 6 bases; unmatched bases: 2. Germline CDR1 is ENHRY and CDR2 is SYGVKD. The CDR3 length is 13 residues. For the CDR3, the DNA is TGTGCCATCAGTGGGACAGGGGGCGGCGAGCAGTACTTC. This encodes CAISGTGGGEQYF.

This clone was seen only a few times. The same CDR3 also results from other DNA sequences found in this sample. The chain joins TRBV9 to TRBJ2-5; D is possibly TRBD1 (5 bases). Looked up from germline, CDR1 is SGDLS and CDR2 is YYNGEE. CDR3 length equals 13 residues. Trimming left V 0 bases short and J 5 bases short, with 8 bases between. The CDR3 region is CASSVGQSETQYF. For the CDR3, the DNA is TGTGCCAGCAGCGTAGGACAGTCGGAGACCCAGTACTTC.

The chain joins TRBV5-1 to TRBJ2-5; TRBD2 is a possible D gene (6 bases). Deletions cut 2 bases from V and 7 bases from J, with 18 bases between. Germline CDR1 and CDR2: SGHRS and YFSETQ. This CDR3 is 15 amino acids long. The CDR3 loop reads CASSLGASGVGTQYF. In nucleotides, the CDR3 is TGCGCCAGCAGCTTAGGGGCATCGGGAGTGGGGACCCAGTACTTC.

This chain connects TRBV28 to TRBJ2-3, with a tentative D call TRBD2 (5 bases). CDR1 is MDHEN, CDR2 SYDVKM, per germline. This CDR3 has 13 residues. The ends were cut back, 3 bases at V and 6 bases at J, with 10 bases in the middle. CDR3 sequence reads: CASSFGSGDTQYF. The CDR3 nucleotides are TGTGCCAGCAGTTTTGGGTCGGGGGATACGCAGTATTTT.

The chain links TRBV5-4 to TRBJ2-7, with TRBD1 matching over 10 bases. The V gene's germline CDR1 is SGHNT and CDR2 YYREEE (reference sequence). The CDR3 sequence is 13 residues long. With V trimmed by 3 bases and J by 10 bases, 7 bases remained unmatched. CDR3 region: CASSYPGQGPQYF. CDR3 sequence (DNA): TGTGCCAGCAGCTATCCGGGACAGGGGCCTCAGTACTTC.

In this sample, this clone turned up once. The genes are TRBV7-9 and TRBJ2-2; 12 nucleotides align to TRBD2. The length of the CDR3 is 18 residues. V gave up 5 bases and J gave up 6 bases; unmatched junction bases: 13. From germline, CDR1 is SEHNR and CDR2 FQNEAQ (reference sequence). The CDR3 nucleotides read TGTGCCAGCAGCGTTACAACTAGCGGGAGGAGCCGGCCCGGGGAGCTGTTTTTT. Translated: CASSVTTSGRSRPGELFF. Using reference TRBV7-9 and TRBJ2-2 for the parts outside the CDR3, the full variable domain is DTGVSQNPRHKITKRGQNVTFRCDPISEHNRLYWYRQTLGQGPEFLTYFQNEAQLEKSRLLSDRFSAERPKGSFSTLEIQRTEQGDSAMYLCASSVTTSGRSRPGELFFGEGSRLTVL.

The chain has TRBV19 and TRBJ1-1; 7 nucleotides line up with TRBD1. The length of the CDR3 is 15 residues. Per germline, CDR1 LNHDA and CDR2 SQIVND (reference sequence). The V and J ends lost 4 bases and 0 bases, in that order; junction bases with no gene match: 5. CDR3 sequence (DNA): TGTGCCAGTAGTAGACAGGGCCAAATGAACACTGAAGCTTTCTTT. Residues: CASSRQGQMNTEAFF.

In this sample, this clone turned up once. The chain carries TRBV15 and TRBJ1-2, with D hard to call. Germline V lookup: CDR1 LNHNV, CDR2 YYDKDF (reference sequence). CDR3 length: 16 amino acids. V was pared by 3 bases and J by 2 bases, with 16 bases between. The CDR3 bases are TGTGCCACCAGCAGGGCCCGAGGGAGTCTAAACTATGGCTACACCTTC. This translates into CATSRARGSLNYGYTF.

This clone has just a few counts. The chain employs TRBV2 and TRBJ2-1; no clear D. Trimming removed 5 bases at V and 0 bases at J, with 11 bases between. Germline values: CDR1 SNHLY, CDR2 FYNNEI. The length of the CDR3 is 15 residues. The CDR3 reads CASSSGSSSYNEQFF. DNA for the CDR3: TGTGCCAGCAGTTCCGGGTCGAGCTCCTACAATGAGCAGTTCTTC.

This clone was observed a handful of times. This sample also contains other DNA sequences that code for the same CDR3. The CDR3 DNA reads TGCAGCGTGGACAGCGGAAACACCATATATTTT. It translates to CSVDSGNTIYF. J is TRBJ1-3 and V is TRBV29-1; a weak D match, TRBD1 (6 bases). Germline-derived CDR1 and CDR2 are SQVTM and ANQGSEA. Trimming shortened V by 6 bases and J by 4 bases, and 7 bases separated the two germline ends. The CDR3 spans 11 residues.

The rearrangement uses TRBV29-1 and TRBJ1-2; 8 positions agree with TRBD1. The V and J ends lost 6 bases and 3 bases, in that order; junction bases with no gene match: 3. The CDR3 sequence is 12 residues long. From germline, CDR1 is SQVTM and CDR2 ANQGSEA. CDR3 sequence reads: CSVVQGDYGYTF. CDR3 nucleotides: TGCAGCGTCGTACAGGGGGACTATGGCTACACCTTC.

This clone was seen just once. The chain couples TRBV7-9 to TRBJ2-6; TRBD1 aligns across 7 bases. V gave up 2 bases and J gave up 3 bases; unmatched junction bases: 4. Per the germline V gene, CDR1 is SEHNR and CDR2 is FQNEAQ (reference sequence). The CDR3 spans 16 residues. CDR3 sequence (DNA): TGTGCCAGCAGCTTAAGCACAGGGGTTGGGGCCAACGTCCTGACTTTC. As protein: CASSLSTGVGANVLTF.